This T cell receptor (beta chain) is drawn from a study of shared clonotypes between healthy human individuals. Details on this clone: What it recognizes is unknown.

The study's findings and limits: Measured sharing among donors was expected to vary with sequencing depth. All-four-donor shared clonotypes had higher generation probabilities than non-shared clonotypes did. Across subsets, estimated richness was generally greater for naive than for memory populations.

CDR3 length: 14 residues. Germline V gene sequence: CDR1 SNHLY, CDR2 FYNNEI. V shed 4 bases and J shed 4 bases, with 13 bases lying between them. Clones were sequenced by immunoSEQ multiplex PCR, and TCRdb holds only the in-frame ones, with some missing. This sample carries about 610,000 clones, less than 98% of them seen once, and the ten largest clones take 0.045% to 0.06%. This receptor was identified in a woman in her 30s in good health. The chain links TRBV2 to TRBJ1-1, with D unresolved. Sequenced sample: naive CD4+ T cells sorted from blood. Subset specified: CD45RA+ positively selected. The CDR3 coding sequence is TGTGCCAGCAGTGGTGTCTCGAGTGTCACTGAAGCTTTCTTT. Its protein is CASSGVSSVTEAFF.